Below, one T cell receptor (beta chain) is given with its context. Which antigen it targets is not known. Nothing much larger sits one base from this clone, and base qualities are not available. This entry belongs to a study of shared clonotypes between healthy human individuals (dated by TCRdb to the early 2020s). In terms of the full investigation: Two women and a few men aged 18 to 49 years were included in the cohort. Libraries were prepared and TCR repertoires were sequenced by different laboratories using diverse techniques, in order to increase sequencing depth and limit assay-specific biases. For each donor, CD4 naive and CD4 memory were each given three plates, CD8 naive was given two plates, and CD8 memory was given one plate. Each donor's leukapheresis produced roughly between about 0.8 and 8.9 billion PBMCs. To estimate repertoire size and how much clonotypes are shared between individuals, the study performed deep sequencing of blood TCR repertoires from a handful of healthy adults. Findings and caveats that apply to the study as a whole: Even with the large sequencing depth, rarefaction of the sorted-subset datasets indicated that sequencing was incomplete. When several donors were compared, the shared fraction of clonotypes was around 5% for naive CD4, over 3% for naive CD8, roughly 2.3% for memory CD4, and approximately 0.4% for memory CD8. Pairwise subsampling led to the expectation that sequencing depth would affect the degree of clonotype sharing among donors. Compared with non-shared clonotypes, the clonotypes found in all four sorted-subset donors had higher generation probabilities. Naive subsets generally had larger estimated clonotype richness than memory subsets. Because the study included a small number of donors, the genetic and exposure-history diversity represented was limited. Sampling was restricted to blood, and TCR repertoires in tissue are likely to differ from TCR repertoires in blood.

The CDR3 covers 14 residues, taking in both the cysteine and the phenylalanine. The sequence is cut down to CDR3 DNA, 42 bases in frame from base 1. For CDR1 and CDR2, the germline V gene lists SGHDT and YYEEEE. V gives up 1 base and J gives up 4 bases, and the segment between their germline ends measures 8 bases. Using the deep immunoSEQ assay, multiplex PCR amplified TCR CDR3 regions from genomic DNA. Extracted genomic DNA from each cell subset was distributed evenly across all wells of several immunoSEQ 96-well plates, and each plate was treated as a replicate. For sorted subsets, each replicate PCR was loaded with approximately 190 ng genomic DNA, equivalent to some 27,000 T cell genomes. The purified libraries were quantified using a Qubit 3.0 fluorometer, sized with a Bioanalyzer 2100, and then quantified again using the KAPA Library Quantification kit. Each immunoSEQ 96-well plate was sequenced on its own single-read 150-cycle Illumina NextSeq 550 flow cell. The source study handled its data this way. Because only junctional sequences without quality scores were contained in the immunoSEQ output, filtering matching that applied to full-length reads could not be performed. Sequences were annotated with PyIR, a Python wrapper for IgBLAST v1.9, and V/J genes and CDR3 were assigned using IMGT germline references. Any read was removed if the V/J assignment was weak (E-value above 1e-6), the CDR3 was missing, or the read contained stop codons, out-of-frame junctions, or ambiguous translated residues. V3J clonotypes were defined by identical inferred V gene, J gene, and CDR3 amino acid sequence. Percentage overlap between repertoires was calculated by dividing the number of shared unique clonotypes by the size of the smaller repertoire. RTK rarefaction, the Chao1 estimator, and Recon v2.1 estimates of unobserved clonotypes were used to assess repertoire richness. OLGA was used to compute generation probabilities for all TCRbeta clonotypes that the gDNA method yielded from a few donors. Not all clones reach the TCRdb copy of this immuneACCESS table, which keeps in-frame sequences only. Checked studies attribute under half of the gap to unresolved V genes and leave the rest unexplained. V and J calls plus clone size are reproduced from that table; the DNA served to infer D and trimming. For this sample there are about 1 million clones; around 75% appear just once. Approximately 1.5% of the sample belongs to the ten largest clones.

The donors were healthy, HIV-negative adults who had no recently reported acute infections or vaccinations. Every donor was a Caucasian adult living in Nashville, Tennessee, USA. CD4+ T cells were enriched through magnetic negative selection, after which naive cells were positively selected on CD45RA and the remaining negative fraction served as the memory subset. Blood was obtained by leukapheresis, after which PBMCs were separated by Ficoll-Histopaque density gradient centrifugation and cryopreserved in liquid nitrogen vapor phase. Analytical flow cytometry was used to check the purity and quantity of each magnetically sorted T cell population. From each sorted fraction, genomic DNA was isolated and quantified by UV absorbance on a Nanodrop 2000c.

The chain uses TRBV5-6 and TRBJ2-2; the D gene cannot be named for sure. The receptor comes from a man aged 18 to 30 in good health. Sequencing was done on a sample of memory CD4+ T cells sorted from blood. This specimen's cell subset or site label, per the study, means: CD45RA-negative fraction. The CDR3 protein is CASSLSSSTGELFF. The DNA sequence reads TGTGCCAGCAGCTTGAGCTCCTCCACCGGGGAGCTGTTTTTT. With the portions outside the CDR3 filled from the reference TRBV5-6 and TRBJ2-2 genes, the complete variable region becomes DAGVTQSPTHLIKTRGQQVTLRCSPKSGHDTVSWYQQALGQGPQFIFQYYEEEERQRGNFPDRFSGHQFPNYSSELNVNALLLGDSALYLCASSLSSSTGELFFGEGSRLTVL.